What follows describes a single TCR beta chain. A much larger clone lies one base from this, so it may be a read error. The sample is drawn from a study of shared clonotypes between healthy human individuals. Study-level background: Each donor contributed plates that comprised three CD4 naive, three CD4 memory, two CD8 naive and one CD8 memory.

Together with CD45RO+ cells, CCR7-negative CD45RA+ TemRA cells were included in CD8 memory. V lost 0 bases and J lost 2, with 8 bases in between. Germline assignment: CDR1 SGHVS and CDR2 FNYEAQ. CDR3 size: 14 residues. The study ran the assay at deep level. Profiled with immunoSEQ multiplex PCR; TCRdb holds only in-frame clones, not every one. Here the sample spans some 89,000 clones, 67% being singletons. The V gene is TRBV7-6, the J gene TRBJ2-7; maybe TRBD2 (6 bases). This clonotype originated in a man younger than 45 in good health. The sample comprised memory CD8+ T cells sorted from blood. Subset reported: CD45RO+ cells pooled with CCR7-negative TemRA cells. The CDR3 DNA sequence: TGTGCCAGCAGCTTAGCGGGAGGAACCTACGAGCAGTACTTC. Translated, it gives CASSLAGGTYEQYF. The full variable domain, with the rest looked up from reference TRBV7-6 and TRBJ2-7, is GAGVSQSPRYKVTKRGQDVALRCDPISGHVSLYWYRQALGQGPEFLTYFNYEAQQDKSGLPNDRFSAERPEGSISTLTIQRTEQRDSAMYRCASSLAGGTYEQYFGPGTRLTVT.